This TCR beta chain was identified in a study of blood T cell repertoires in COVID-19. Study context: There were acute and convalescent COVID-19 samples, and they came from the United States, Italy and Spain. Sources were T cells, B-cell-depleted T cells, or PBMCs; the material itself was cDNA or gDNA.

The CDR3 contains 17 residues. Germline assignment: CDR1 PRHDT and CDR2 FYEKMQ (reference sequence). V shed 2 bases and J 4 bases; nucleotides not matched to a gene: 9. In the authors' workflow: Using reference gene primer amplification, nucleated cell counts were estimated. The data were produced by immunoSEQ multiplex PCR, yet TCRdb's version contains in-frame clones alone and is incomplete. That table supplies the V and J calls and clone size; D and trimming were determined from the DNA. This sample has tens of thousands of clones; around 84% occur once, and the top ten carry 20% to 25%. The sample taken for sequencing was peripheral blood. The source is a woman older than 75 in a cohort sampled during active or convalescent COVID-19. The rearrangement uses TRBV13 and TRBJ1-4; 8 positions agree with TRBD1. The CDR3: CASSLRPTGDINEKLFF. CDR3 DNA sequence: TGTGCCAGCAGCTTAAGGCCGACAGGGGACATTAATGAAAAACTGTTTTTT.